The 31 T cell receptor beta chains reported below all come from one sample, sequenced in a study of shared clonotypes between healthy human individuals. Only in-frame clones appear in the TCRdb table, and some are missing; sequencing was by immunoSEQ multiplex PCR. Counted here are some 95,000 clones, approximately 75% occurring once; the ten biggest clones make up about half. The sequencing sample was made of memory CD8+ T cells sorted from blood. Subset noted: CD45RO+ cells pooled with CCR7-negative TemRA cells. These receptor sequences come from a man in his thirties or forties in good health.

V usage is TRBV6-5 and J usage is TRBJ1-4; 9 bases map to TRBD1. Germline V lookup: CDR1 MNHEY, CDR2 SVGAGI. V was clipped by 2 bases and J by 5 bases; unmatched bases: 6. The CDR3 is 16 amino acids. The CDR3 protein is CASSYQTGGRNEKLFF. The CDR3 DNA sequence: TGTGCCAGCAGTTACCAAACAGGGGGCCGAAATGAAAAACTGTTTTTT.

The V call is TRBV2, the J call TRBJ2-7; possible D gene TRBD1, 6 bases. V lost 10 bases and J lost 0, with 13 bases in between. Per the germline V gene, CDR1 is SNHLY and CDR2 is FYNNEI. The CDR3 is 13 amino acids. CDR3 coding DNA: TGTGCCATCCAACCGGGACACTCCTACGAGCAGTACTTC. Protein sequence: CAIQPGHSYEQYF. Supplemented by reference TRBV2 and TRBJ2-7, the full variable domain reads EPEVTQTPSHQVTQMGQEVILRCVPISNHLYFYWYRQILGQKVEFLVSFYNNEISEKSEIFDDQFSVERPDGSNFTLKIRSTKLEDSAMYFCAIQPGHSYEQYFGPGTRLTVT.

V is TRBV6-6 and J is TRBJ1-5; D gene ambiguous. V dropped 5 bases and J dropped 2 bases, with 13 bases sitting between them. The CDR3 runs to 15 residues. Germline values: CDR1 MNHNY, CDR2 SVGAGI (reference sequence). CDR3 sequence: CASSPDNWGNQPQHF. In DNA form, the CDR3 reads TGTGCCAGCAGTCCTGATAATTGGGGCAATCAGCCCCAGCATTTT.

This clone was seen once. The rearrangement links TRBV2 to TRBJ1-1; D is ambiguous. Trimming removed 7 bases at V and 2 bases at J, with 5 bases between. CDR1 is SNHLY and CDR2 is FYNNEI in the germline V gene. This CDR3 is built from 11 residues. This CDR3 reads CASKLNTEAFF. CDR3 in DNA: TGTGCCAGCAAGCTCAACACTGAAGCTTTCTTT. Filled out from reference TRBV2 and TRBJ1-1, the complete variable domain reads EPEVTQTPSHQVTQMGQEVILRCVPISNHLYFYWYRQILGQKVEFLVSFYNNEISEKSEIFDDQFSVERPDGSNFTLKIRSTKLEDSAMYFCASKLNTEAFFGQGTRLTVV.

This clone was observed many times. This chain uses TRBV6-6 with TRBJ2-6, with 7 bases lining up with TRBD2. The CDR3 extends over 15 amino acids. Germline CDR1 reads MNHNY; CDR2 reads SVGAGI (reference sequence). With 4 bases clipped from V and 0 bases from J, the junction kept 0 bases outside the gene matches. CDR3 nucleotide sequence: TGTGCCAGCAGTTGGACTAGCTCTGGGGCCAACGTCCTGACTTTC. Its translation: CASSWTSSGANVLTF.

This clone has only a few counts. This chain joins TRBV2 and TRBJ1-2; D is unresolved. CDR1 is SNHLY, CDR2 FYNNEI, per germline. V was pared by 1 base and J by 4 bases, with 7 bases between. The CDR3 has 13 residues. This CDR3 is CASSEGGPYGYTF. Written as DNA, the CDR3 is TGTGCCAGCAGTGAAGGTGGTCCCTATGGCTACACCTTC. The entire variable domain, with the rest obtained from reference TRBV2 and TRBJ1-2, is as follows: EPEVTQTPSHQVTQMGQEVILRCVPISNHLYFYWYRQILGQKVEFLVSFYNNEISEKSEIFDDQFSVERPDGSNFTLKIRSTKLEDSAMYFCASSEGGPYGYTFGSGTRLTVV.

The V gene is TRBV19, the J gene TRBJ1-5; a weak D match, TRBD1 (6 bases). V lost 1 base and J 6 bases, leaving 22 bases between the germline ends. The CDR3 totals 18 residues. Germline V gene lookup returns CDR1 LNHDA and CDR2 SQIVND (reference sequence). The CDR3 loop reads CASSIGRERGYLSQPQHF. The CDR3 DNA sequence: TGTGCCAGTAGTATAGGGCGGGAAAGGGGGTATTTGTCTCAGCCCCAGCATTTT.

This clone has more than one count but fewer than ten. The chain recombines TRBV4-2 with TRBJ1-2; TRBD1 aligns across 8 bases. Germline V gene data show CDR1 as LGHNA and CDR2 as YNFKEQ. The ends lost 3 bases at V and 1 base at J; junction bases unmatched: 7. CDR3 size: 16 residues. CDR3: CASSHAPGQVNYGYTF. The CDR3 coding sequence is TGTGCCAGCAGCCACGCTCCGGGACAGGTTAACTATGGCTACACCTTC.

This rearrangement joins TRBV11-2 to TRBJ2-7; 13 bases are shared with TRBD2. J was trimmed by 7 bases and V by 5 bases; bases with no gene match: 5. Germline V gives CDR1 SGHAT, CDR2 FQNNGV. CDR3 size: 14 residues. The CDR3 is CASSRPTSGREQYF. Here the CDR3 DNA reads TGTGCCAGCAGCCGGCCGACTAGCGGGAGGGAGCAGTACTTC.

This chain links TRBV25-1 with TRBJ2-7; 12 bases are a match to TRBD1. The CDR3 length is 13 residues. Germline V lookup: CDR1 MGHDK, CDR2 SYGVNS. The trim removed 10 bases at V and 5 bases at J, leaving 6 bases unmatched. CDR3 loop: CATWGQGANEQYF. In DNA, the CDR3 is TGTGCCACCTGGGGACAGGGGGCTAACGAGCAGTACTTC.

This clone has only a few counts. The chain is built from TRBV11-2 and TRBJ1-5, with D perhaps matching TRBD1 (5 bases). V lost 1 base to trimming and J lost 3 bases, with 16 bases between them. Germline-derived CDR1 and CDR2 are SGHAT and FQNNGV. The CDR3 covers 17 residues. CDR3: CASSLVASRDPNQPQHF. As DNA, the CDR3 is TGTGCCAGCAGCTTAGTAGCGAGCCGGGACCCCAATCAGCCCCAGCATTTT.

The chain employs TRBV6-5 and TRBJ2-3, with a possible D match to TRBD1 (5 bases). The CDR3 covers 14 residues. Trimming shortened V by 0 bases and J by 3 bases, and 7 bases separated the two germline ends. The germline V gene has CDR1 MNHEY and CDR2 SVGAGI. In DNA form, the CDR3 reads TGTGCCAGCAGTTACTCGACAGAAACAGATACGCAGTATTTT. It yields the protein CASSYSTETDTQYF.

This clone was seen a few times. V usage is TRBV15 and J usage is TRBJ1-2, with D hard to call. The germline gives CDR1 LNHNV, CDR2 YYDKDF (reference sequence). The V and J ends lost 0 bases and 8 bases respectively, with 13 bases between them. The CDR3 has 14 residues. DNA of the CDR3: TGTGCCACCAGCAGAGAAGTGGATATGGAGGGCTACACCTTC. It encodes CATSREVDMEGYTF.

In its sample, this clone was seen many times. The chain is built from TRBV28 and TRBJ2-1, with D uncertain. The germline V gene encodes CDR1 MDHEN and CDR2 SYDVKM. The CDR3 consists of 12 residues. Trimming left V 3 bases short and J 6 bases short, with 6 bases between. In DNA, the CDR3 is TGTGCCAGCAGTTTGGATCCCAATGAGCAGTTCTTC. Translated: CASSLDPNEQFF. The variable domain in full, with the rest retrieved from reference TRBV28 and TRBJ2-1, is DVKVTQSSRYLVKRTGEKVFLECVQDMDHENMFWYRQDPGLGLRLIYFSYDVKMKEKGDIPEGYSVSREKKERFSLILESASTNQTSMYLCASSLDPNEQFFGPGTRLTVL.

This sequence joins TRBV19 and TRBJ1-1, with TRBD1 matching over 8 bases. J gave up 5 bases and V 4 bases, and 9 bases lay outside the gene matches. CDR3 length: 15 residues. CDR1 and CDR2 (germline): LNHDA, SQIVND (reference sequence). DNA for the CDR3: TGTGCCAGTAGTACGTTGACAGGGGTGGGAACTGAAGCTTTCTTT. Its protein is CASSTLTGVGTEAFF. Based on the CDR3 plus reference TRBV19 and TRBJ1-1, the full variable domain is DGGITQSPKYLFRKEGQNVTLSCEQNLNHDAMYWYRQDPGQGLRLIYYSQIVNDFQKGDIAEGYSVSREKKESFPLTVTSAQKNPTAFYLCASSTLTGVGTEAFFGQGTRLTVV.

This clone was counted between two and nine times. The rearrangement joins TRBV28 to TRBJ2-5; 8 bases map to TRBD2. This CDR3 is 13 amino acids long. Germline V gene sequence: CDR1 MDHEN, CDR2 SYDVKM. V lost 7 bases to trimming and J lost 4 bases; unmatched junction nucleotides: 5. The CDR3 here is CASTSGGVETQYF. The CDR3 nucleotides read TGTGCCAGCACCTCGGGGGGGGTAGAGACCCAGTACTTC.

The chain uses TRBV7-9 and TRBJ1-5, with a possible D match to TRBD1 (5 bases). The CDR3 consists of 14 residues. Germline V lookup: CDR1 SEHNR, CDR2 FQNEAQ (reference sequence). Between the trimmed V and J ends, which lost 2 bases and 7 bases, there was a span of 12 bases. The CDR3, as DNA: TGTGCCAGCAGCTTAAGTGGGGGGAACCAGCCCCAGCATTTT. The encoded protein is CASSLSGGNQPQHF.

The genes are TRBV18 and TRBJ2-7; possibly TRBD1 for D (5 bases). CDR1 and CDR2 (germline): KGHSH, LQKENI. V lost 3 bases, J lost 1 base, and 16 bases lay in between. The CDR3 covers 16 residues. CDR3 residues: CASSPTPRALSYEQYF. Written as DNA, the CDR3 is TGTGCCAGCTCACCTACCCCCAGGGCTTTATCCTACGAGCAGTACTTC.

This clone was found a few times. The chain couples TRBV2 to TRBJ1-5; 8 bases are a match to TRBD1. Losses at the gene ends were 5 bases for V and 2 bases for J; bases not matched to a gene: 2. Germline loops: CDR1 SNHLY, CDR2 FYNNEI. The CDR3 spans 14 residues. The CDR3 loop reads CASSLGQGNQPQHF. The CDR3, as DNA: TGTGCCAGCAGTTTGGGACAGGGCAATCAGCCCCAGCATTTT.

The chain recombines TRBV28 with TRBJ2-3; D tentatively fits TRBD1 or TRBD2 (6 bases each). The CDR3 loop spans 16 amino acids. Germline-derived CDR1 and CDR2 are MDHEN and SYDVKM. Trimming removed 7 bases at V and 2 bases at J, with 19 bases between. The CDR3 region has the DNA TGTGCCAGCATTGGTGGGTGGCGGGGACACACAGATACGCAGTATTTT. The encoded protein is CASIGGWRGHTDTQYF.

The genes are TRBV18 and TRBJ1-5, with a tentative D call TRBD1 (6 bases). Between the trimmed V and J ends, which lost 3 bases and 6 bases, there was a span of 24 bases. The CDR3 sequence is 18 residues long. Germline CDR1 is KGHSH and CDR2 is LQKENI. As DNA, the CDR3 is TGTGCCAGCTCACCCATGGCGGCAGTACAGGGAGTACGTCAGCCCCAGCATTTT. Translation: CASSPMAAVQGVRQPQHF.

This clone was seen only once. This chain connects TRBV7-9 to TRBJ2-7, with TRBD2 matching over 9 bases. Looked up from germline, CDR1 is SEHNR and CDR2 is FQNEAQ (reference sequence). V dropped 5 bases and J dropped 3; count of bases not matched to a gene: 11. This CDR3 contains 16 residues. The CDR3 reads CASSNLAGMGLYEQYF. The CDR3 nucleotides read TGTGCCAGCAGCAACCTAGCGGGAATGGGACTCTACGAGCAGTACTTC.

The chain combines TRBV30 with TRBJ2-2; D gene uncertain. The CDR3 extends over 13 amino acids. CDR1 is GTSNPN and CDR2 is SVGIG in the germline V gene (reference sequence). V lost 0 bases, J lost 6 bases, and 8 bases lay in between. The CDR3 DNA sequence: TGTGCCTGGAGTGTACTGGGTTCCGGGGAGCTGTTTTTT. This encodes CAWSVLGSGELFF.

The CDR3 DNA is TGTGCCAGCAGCTTAGAGGTGGAGGACGAGCAGTACTTC. Its translation is CASSLEVEDEQYF. The J gene is TRBJ2-7, the V gene TRBV7-2; the D gene is possibly TRBD2 (5 bases). The CDR3 extends over 13 amino acids. Germline CDR1 reads SGHTA; CDR2 reads FQGNSA. The ends were cut back, 1 base at V and 5 bases at J, with 9 bases in the middle.

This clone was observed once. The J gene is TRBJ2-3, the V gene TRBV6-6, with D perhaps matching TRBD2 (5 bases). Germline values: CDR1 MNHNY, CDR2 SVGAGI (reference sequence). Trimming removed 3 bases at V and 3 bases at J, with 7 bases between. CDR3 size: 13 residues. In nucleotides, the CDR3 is TGTGCCAGCAGTTATAGGGAGACAGATACGCAGTATTTT. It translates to CASSYRETDTQYF.

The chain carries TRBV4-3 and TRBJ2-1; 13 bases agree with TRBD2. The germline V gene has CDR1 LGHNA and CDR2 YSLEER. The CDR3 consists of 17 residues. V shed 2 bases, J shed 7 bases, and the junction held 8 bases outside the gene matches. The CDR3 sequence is CASSQTSGRGFGNEQFF. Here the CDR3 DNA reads TGCGCCAGCAGCCAAACTAGCGGGAGGGGTTTTGGGAATGAGCAGTTCTTC.

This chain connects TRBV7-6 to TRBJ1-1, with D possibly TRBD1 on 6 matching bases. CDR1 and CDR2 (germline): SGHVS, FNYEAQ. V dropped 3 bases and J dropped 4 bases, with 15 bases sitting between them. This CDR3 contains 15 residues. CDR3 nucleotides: TGTGCCAGCAGCTTGGGGGGCGGTGGAGGCACTGAAGCTTTCTTT. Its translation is CASSLGGGGGTEAFF.

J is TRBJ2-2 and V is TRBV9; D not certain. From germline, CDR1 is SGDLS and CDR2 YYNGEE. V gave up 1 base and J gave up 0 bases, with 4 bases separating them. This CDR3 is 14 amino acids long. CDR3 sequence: CASSVWSNTGELFF. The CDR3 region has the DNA TGTGCCAGCAGCGTATGGTCGAACACCGGGGAGCTGTTTTTT.

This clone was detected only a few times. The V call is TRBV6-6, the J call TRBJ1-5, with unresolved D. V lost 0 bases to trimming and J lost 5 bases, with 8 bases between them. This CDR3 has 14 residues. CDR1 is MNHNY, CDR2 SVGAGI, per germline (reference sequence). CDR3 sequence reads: CASSYSSGDQPQHF. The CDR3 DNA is TGTGCCAGCAGTTACTCGTCCGGAGATCAGCCCCAGCATTTT.

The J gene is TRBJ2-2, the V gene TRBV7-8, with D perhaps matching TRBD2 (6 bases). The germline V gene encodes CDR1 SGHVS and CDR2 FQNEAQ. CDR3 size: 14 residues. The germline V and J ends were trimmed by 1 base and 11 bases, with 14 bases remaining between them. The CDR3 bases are TGTGCCAGCAGCTTAGGAGGAGGGAGGTCTGAGCTGTTTTTT. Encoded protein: CASSLGGGRSELFF.

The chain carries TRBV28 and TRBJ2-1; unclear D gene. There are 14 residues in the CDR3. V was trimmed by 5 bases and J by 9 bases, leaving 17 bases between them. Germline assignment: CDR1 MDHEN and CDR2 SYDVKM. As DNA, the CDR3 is TGTGCCAGCAGTGACCCCCCCCACGGATCTGAGCAGTTCTTC. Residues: CASSDPPHGSEQFF.